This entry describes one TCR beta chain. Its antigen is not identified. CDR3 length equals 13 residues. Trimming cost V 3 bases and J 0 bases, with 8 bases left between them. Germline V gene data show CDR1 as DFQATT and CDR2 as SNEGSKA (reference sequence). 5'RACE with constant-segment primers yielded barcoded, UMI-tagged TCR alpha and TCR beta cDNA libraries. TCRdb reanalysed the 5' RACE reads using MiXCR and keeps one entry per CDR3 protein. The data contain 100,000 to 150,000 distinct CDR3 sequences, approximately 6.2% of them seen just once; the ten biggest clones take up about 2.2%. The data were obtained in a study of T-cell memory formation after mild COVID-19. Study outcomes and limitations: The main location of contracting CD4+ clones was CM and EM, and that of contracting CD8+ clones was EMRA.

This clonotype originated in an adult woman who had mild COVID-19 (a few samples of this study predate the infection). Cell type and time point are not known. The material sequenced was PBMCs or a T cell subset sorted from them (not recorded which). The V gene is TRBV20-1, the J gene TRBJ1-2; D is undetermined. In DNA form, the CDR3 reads TGCAGTGCTAGTCGCCCACCTAACTATGGCTACACCTTC. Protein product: CSASRPPNYGYTF.